This TCR beta chain was observed in a study of immune evolution from preneoplasia to lung adenocarcinoma. Whole-study results and caveats: Later-stage lesions appeared to have more T cells, more diversity, less clonality.

As concerns this clone: The antigen is unknown.

Sequencing was performed with immunoSEQ multiplex PCR; in TCRdb, only in-frame clones are kept and a portion is missing. The sample yields 8,000 to 10,000 clones, nearly 80% seen once. Resections took place in Japan or China from about 2013 to 2017. The V end was cut by 2 bases, the J end by 6 bases, with 16 bases between. This CDR3 is built from 15 residues. The germline CDR1 and CDR2 sequences are SNHLY and FYNNEI. V gene TRBV2 combines with J gene TRBJ2-5; D might be TRBD2 (7 bases). Sequencing was carried out using FFPE lung adenocarcinoma in situ tissue. This clonotype was sampled from a person older than 75 with lung adenocarcinoma. The CDR3 protein is CASSESGGEGKTQYF. CDR3 DNA: TGTGCCAGCAGTGAATCGGGGGGCGAAGGCAAGACCCAGTACTTC.